The TCR beta chain described here comes from a study of blood T cell repertoires in COVID-19. Data came from immunoSEQ multiplex PCR; TCRdb stores just in-frame clones and leaves some out. The sample yields 200,000 to 300,000 clones, around nine tenths seen once. The CDR3 length is 18 residues. This rearrangement joins TRBV12-1 to TRBJ2-5; TRBD1, the D gene given by the table, was not confirmed from the DNA. TRBV12-1 constitutes a pseudogene. The sequenced sample consisted of PBMCs or T cells enriched from blood (not recorded which). The origin of this receptor is a woman aged 18-29 years who had recovered from COVID-19. CDR3 region: CASSPPATGHHHRETQYF. The CDR3 nucleotides read TGTGCCAGCAGCCCTCCTGCGACAGGGCACCACCACAGGGAGACCCAGTACTTC.